The clone carrying this TCR beta chain was observed many times. Via MiXCR, TCRdb re-called the 5' RACE reads, giving one row per CDR3 protein. The table lists 80,000 or so distinct CDR3 sequences, more than 10% of them singletons. The data originate from a study of early T cells in non-severe SARS-CoV-2 infection. CDR1 and CDR2 from the germline V gene are SQVTM and ANQGSEA. The CDR3 contains 11 residues. The V end lost 6 bases, the J end lost 3 bases, and 8 bases lay between the germline ends. The sequencing sample was made of whole blood. This sequence joins TRBV29-1 and TRBJ1-2; D perhaps matches TRBD1 (5 bases). The source is an adult who was a healthcare worker with PCR-confirmed SARS-CoV-2 infection or an uninfected control (not recorded which). This chain's CDR3 is CSVPRDYGYTF. The CDR3 DNA reads as TGCAGCGTCCCCAGGGACTATGGCTACACCTTC.